This T cell receptor beta chain was documented in a study of shared clonotypes between healthy human individuals (dated by TCRdb to the early 2020s). Regarding the study in general: A couple of women and a few men aged 18 to 49 years were included in the cohort. Between about 0.8 and 8.9 billion PBMCs per donor were obtained by leukapheresis. Libraries were prepared and TCR repertoires were sequenced by different laboratories using diverse techniques, in order to increase sequencing depth and limit assay-specific biases. To estimate repertoire size and how much clonotype sharing occurs between individuals, the study deeply sequenced the blood TCR repertoires of roughly 5 healthy adults. For each donor, CD4 naive and CD4 memory were each given three plates, CD8 naive was given two plates, and CD8 memory was given one plate. General conclusions and limits of the study: The small number of donors limited the genetic and exposure-history diversity represented. Naive subsets generally had larger estimated clonotype richness than memory subsets. About 5% of naive CD4, 3.5% of naive CD8, 2.3% of memory CD4, and 0.35% to 0.5% of memory CD8 clonotypes were shared across a few donors. Compared with non-shared clonotypes, clonotypes shared by all four sorted-subset donors had higher generation probabilities. Based on pairwise subsampling, the degree of clonotype sharing among donors was expected to be affected by sequencing depth. Sampling was restricted to blood, and TCR repertoires in tissues likely differ from the TCR repertoires found in blood. Incomplete sequencing was indicated by rarefaction of sorted-subset datasets, despite the large sequencing depth.

For the CD8 naive samples, CD45RO-negative cells were positively selected for CCR7, yielding a CD45RA+CCR7+ population from which TemRA cells were excluded. Donors were healthy HIV-negative adults with no recently reported acute infections or vaccinations. Only Caucasian adults living in Nashville, Tennessee, USA were represented among the donors. Blood was obtained by leukapheresis, after which PBMCs were separated by Ficoll-Histopaque density gradient centrifugation and cryopreserved in liquid nitrogen vapor phase. Analytical flow cytometry was used to check the purity and quantity of each magnetically sorted T cell population. Genomic DNA was isolated from every sorted fraction and measured by UV absorbance on a Nanodrop 2000c. Comment on this clone: Its target antigen remains unknown. No base quality information exists; no much larger clone differs at one position.

Using the deep immunoSEQ assay, multiplex PCR amplified TCR CDR3 regions from genomic DNA. Extracted genomic DNA from each cell subset was spread evenly across all wells of several immunoSEQ 96-well plates, with each plate serving as a replicate. For sorted subsets, each replicate PCR was loaded with about 0.2 ug genomic DNA, equivalent to about 30,000 T cell genomes. Purified libraries were measured with a Qubit 3.0 fluorometer, size-checked on a Bioanalyzer 2100, and measured again with the KAPA Library Quantification kit. A separate single-read 150-cycle Illumina NextSeq 550 flow cell was used to sequence each immunoSEQ 96-well plate. The original pipeline was this. The immunoSEQ output contained only junctional sequences without quality scores, so filtering could not match that applied to full-length reads. Sequences were annotated with PyIR, a Python wrapper for IgBLAST v1.9, and V/J genes and CDR3 were assigned using IMGT germline references. Reads with weak V/J assignments (E-value above 1e-6), missing CDR3, stop codons, out-of-frame junctions, or ambiguous translated residues were removed. A V3J clonotype was defined by an identical inferred V gene, J gene, and CDR3 amino acid sequence. Percentage overlap between repertoires was computed as shared unique clonotypes divided by the size of the smaller repertoire. Richness of each repertoire was evaluated using RTK rarefaction, the Chao1 estimator, and Recon v2.1 estimates of unobserved clonotypes. Generation probabilities for all TCRbeta clonotypes obtained by the gDNA method from a few donors were computed using OLGA. The immuneACCESS repertoire file appears here via TCRdb, limited to in-frame rearrangements. These files lack a portion of the clones; in checked studies, under half of the deficit traces to unresolved V genes, and the cause of the others is not known. V, J and clone size are taken as reported in that table, and D and trimming were inferred from the DNA itself. Recorded for this sample are approximately 720,000 clones; roughly 94% of them occurred a single time. About 24% of the sample is held by the ten biggest clonotypes.

V drops 0 bases and J drops 2 bases, leaving 16 bases in between. The CDR3 holds 18 amino acids from the cysteine to the phenylalanine. The only DNA kept is the CDR3, 54 bases in frame from the first base. CDR1 and CDR2 were assigned from the germline V gene (reference sequence) as PRHDT and FYEKMQ. Specimen: naive CD8+ T cells sorted from blood. The cell subset or site label of this sample denotes: CD45RA+CCR7+. The receptor was isolated from a man aged 25-45 years in good health. The chain links TRBV13 with TRBJ1-4; TRBD1 is possibly the D segment (5 matching bases). The CDR3: CASSLGPGGGATNEKLFF. The DNA sequence reads TGTGCCAGCAGCTTAGGCCCGGGGGGAGGGGCGACTAATGAAAAACTGTTTTTT.